Following are 9 T cell receptor beta chains from one sample sequenced in a study of blood T cell repertoires in COVID-19. Clones were read by immunoSEQ multiplex PCR, and TCRdb kept only the in-frame ones, dropping some. This table holds 300,000 to 350,000 clones, around nine tenths found once. Input material: peripheral blood. The receptors stem from a woman aged 70-85 years with COVID-19, enrolled during active disease.

The rearrangement uses TRBV7-8 and TRBJ2-5, with D possibly matching TRBD1 (7 bases). Deletions cut 5 bases from V and 2 bases from J, with 15 bases between. The CDR3 totals 15 residues. Germline loops: CDR1 SGHVS, CDR2 FQNEAQ. CDR3 sequence: CASSRGRTGQETQYF. The CDR3 bases are TGTGCCAGCAGCCGTGGGAGGACAGGACAAGAGACCCAGTACTTC.

V gene TRBV6-5 combines with J gene TRBJ2-7; weak D call: TRBD1 (5 bases). Trimming removed 1 base from V and 6 bases from J, with 13 bases in between. CDR1 and CDR2 from the germline V gene are MNHEY and SVGAGI. CDR3 length: 14 residues. In DNA form, the CDR3 reads TGTGCCAGCAGTTACTTCCCCCAGGGTAGCGAGCAGTACTTC. This translates into CASSYFPQGSEQYF.

The chain couples TRBV5-1 to TRBJ2-3, with 14 bases identical to TRBD2. V lost 4 bases, J lost 5 bases, and 9 bases stayed unmatched. Germline lookup yields CDR1 SGHRS and CDR2 YFSETQ. There are 17 residues in the CDR3. The CDR3 sequence: CASSRRLAGGIKDTQYF. In DNA, the CDR3 is TGCGCCAGCAGCAGACGACTAGCGGGGGGGATTAAAGATACGCAGTATTTT.

The V call is TRBV2, the J call TRBJ1-4; 9 bases map to TRBD1. Germline trimming cut 1 base from V and 5 bases from J; bases unmatched to any gene: 5. The CDR3 has 16 residues. Germline lookup yields CDR1 SNHLY and CDR2 FYNNEI. CDR3 residues: CASSEGRQGGNEKLFF. CDR3 bases: TGTGCCAGCAGTGAAGGGCGACAGGGGGGGAATGAAAAACTGTTTTTT.

The chain couples TRBV3-1 (or the pseudogene TRBV3-2) to TRBJ1-2; 8 bases line up with TRBD1. Germline values: CDR1 LGHDT, CDR2 YNNKEL (reference sequence). The V and J ends lost 6 bases and 11 bases, in that order; junction bases with no gene match: 8. The CDR3 is 12 residues long. For the CDR3, the DNA is TGTGCCAGCAGAGACAGGGGAGGGGGGTACACCTTC. Translated, it gives CASRDRGGGYTF.

The rearrangement uses TRBV30 and TRBJ2-3; 10 nucleotides match TRBD2. V trimming: 1 base; J trimming: 0 bases; junction bases outside the gene matches: 16. The length of the CDR3 is 20 residues. CDR1 and CDR2 (germline): GTSNPN, SVGIG (reference sequence). The CDR3 spells CAWSGLRLAGPTSSTDTQYF. The CDR3 DNA is TGTGCCTGGAGTGGACTGAGACTAGCGGGCCCGACTTCTAGCACAGATACGCAGTATTTT. The full variable domain, rest sourced from reference TRBV30 and TRBJ2-3, is SQTIHQWPATLVQPVGSPLSLECTVEGTSNPNLYWYRQAAGRGLQLLFYSVGIGQISSEVPQNLSASRPQDRQFILSSKKLLLSDSGFYLCAWSGLRLAGPTSSTDTQYFGPGTRLTVL.

This chain uses TRBV2 with TRBJ1-1; TRBD1 aligns across 7 bases. V gave up 10 bases and J gave up 6 bases; unmatched junction bases: 11. The germline V gene has CDR1 SNHLY and CDR2 FYNNEI. This CDR3 comprises 13 residues. This CDR3 reads CATRTLRGAEAFF. The CDR3 region has the DNA TGTGCCACAAGGACCCTCAGGGGGGCTGAAGCTTTCTTT.

The chain employs TRBV19 and TRBJ1-1; no firm D call. This CDR3 is built from 14 residues. With 4 bases removed from V and 1 base from J, the gap between germline ends came to 10 bases. Germline V gives CDR1 LNHDA, CDR2 SQIVND (reference sequence). CDR3 in amino acids: CASSRRVENTEAFF. CDR3 coding DNA: TGTGCCAGTAGTAGGAGGGTCGAGAACACTGAAGCTTTCTTT.

This clone was detected only a few times. The V and J genes are TRBV2 and TRBJ2-1; 7 nucleotides match TRBD1. Germline values: CDR1 SNHLY, CDR2 FYNNEI. Losses at the gene ends were 4 bases for V and 7 bases for J; bases not matched to a gene: 7. The CDR3 loop spans 14 amino acids. The CDR3 here is CASSATQGRNEQFF. The CDR3 DNA reads TGTGCCAGCAGTGCGACACAGGGGCGGAATGAGCAGTTCTTC.